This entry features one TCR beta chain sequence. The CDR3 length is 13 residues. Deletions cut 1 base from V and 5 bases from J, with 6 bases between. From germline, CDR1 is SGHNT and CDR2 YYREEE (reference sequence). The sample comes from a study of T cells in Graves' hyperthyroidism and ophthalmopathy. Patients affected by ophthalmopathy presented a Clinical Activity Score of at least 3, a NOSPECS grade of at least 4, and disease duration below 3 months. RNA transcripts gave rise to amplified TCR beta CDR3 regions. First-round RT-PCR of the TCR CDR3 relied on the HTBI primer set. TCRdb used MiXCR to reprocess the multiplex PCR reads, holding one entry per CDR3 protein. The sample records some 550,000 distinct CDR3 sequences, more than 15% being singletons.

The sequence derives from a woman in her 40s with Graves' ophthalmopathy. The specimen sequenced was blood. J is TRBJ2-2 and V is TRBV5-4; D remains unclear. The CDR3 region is CASSLTETGELFF. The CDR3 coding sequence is TGTGCCAGCAGCTTGACGGAGACCGGGGAGCTGTTTTTT.